Below, one TCR beta chain is given with its context. This clonotype occurred a few times. Its antigen specificity is not known. No much larger clone exists at a distance of one base, and base qualities are not known. This sample is drawn from a study of T cells after yellow fever vaccination (dated by TCRdb to between 2017 and 2020). For context, the study as a whole: The SMART-Seq v4 Ultra Low Input RNA kit was used to prepare libraries from fractions with low cell numbers. Blood was drawn at multiple timepoints before and after primary and secondary immunization, with bulk PBMC replicates and cell subsets isolated. Bulk TCR alpha and beta repertoires were sequenced longitudinally to track T-cell clones before and after primary and booster YFV17D yellow fever vaccination. Two healthy male donors, one aged 18 to 30 and one aged 30 to 39 years, were included in the cohort.

TCR cDNA was made using 5'RACE template switching, a step that added a universal primer site and unique molecular identifiers. Priming for cDNA synthesis came from both the TCR alpha and TCR beta constant segments. Library amplification involved two PCR steps, and the second step added sample barcodes and sequencing adapters. Libraries were sequenced on Illumina HiSeq 2500 (2x100 bp) or NovaSeq (2x150 bp). The authors' analysis ran thus. Demultiplexing of reads and collapsing into UMI consensus sequences were performed with MIGEC, and V(D)J alignment was carried out with MiXCR. Vaccine-responding clonotypes were identified with edgeR using replicate PBMC samples, with FDR below 0.01 and a log2 fold change above 5 up to day 15 being required. CD4 or CD8 identity was assigned to each bulk clonotype according to whether the clonotype was present at higher abundance in the sequenced CD4 repertoire or the sequenced CD8 repertoire. TCRdb took the public reads, trimmed them with fastp at Q25, ran MiXCR for clone calling and kept in-frame beta chains. Records with the same CDR3 protein are collapsed into one entry carrying the most frequent genes and DNA. These V and J calls derive from TCRdb rather than the authors' analysis. The sample includes 300,000 to 400,000 distinct CDR3 sequences, with roughly 6.2% observed a single time. The biggest ten clones account for about 15% of the sample.

Interpreted using the paper, the treatment or condition label stands for: live attenuated yellow fever vaccine strain. At each blood-draw timepoint, two biological replicates of bulk PBMCs were obtained. PBMCs were isolated from peripheral blood using a standard Ficoll-Paque protocol. TriZol was used to extract RNA from bulk PBMCs, CD4 and CD8 fractions, and dextramer-positive and dextramer-negative fractions. Study-level results and caveats: The secondary T-cell response was weaker than the primary response but faster, peaking on day 5 instead of day 15. The study included only two donors, which limits how far the findings can be generalized. A small fraction of clonotypes appeared in both the CD4 and CD8 compartments, likely as a result of convergent recombination. After the booster, most clones that had expanded after primary vaccination were detected again (roughly 96% of CD4 and roughly nine tenths of CD8), suggesting broad maintenance of memory. Computational filtering was required because FACS-sorted repertoires could contain abundant contaminating clonotypes from the bulk population.

The CDR3 runs 12 residues from the cysteine to the phenylalanine. Only CDR3 DNA remains: 36 bases, in frame from the first base. The germline V gene provides CDR1 SGHTA and CDR2 FQGNSA. V and J are trimmed by 4 bases and 12 bases, and the gene matches miss 6 bases of the junction. The clonotype originates from a man between 25 and 39 years old who received the YFV17D yellow fever vaccine. This specimen consisted of PBMCs, obtained 5 days after the yellow fever booster vaccination. The chain is made from TRBV7-2 and TRBJ2-1; 7 central nucleotides agree with TRBD1. The bases read TGTGCCAGCAGCTCACAGGGGATTGGGCAGTTCTTC. Protein translation: CASSSQGIGQFF.